A single T cell receptor (beta chain) is shown here with its context. This sample stems from a study of shared T cell receptors in the human thymus. The method was immunoSEQ multiplex PCR; TCRdb's version includes in-frame clones alone and lacks a portion of them. This sample carries 600,000 to 900,000 clones, 70% to 90% of them seen once, and the ten largest clones take roughly 0.01%. This sample also belongs to another study, concerning human thymus T cells. Turning to that study: Thymus specimens were resections from corrective heart surgery. Unrelated individuals had highly overlapping thymic repertoires, as reported in related research.

The origin of this receptor is a girl less than two years old with a congenital heart defect. Sequencing was carried out using thymocytes.

This CDR3 is CASSEAPRGSTGELFF. CDR3 DNA: TGTGCCAGCAGTGAAGCCCCCAGGGGGTCCACCGGGGAGCTGTTTTTT. This chain joins TRBV6-1 and TRBJ2-2, with 7 bases aligning to TRBD1. The CDR3 covers 16 residues. V shed 0 bases and J 4 bases; nucleotides not matched to a gene: 5. CDR1 is MNHNS and CDR2 is SASEGT in the germline V gene.